These 19 T cell receptor beta chains share one sample of origin, sequenced in a study of T cells after posttransplantation cyclophosphamide. Sequencing used immunoSEQ multiplex PCR; TCRdb keeps in-frame clones, though not all of them. The sample consists of 4,000 to 4,500 clones, 76% of them appearing once. Treatment was busulfan-fludarabine conditioning, a marrow graft, and cyclophosphamide on days +3 and +4. Sequencing used PBMCs, obtained after allogeneic stem cell transplant with posttransplant cyclophosphamide. These receptor sequences come from a male patient between 35 and 55 years old who received an allogeneic stem cell transplant from a related donor, was CMV-positive, and had acute and chronic GVHD. Some T cells may be provided by the graft donor.

The CDR3 nucleotides are TGCGCCAGCAGCTGGGGACAGGGAAAAGGTGAAAAACTGTTTTTT. This gives the protein CASSWGQGKGEKLFF. The chain recombines TRBV5-1 with TRBJ1-4; TRBD1 matches at 9 bases. The CDR3 covers 15 residues. CDR1 SGHRS and CDR2 YFSETQ come from the germline V gene. The junction had 7 bases not matched to a gene; V was cut back by 3 bases and J by 7 bases.

CDR3 sequence (DNA): TGTGCCAGCAGCCCCGTGGCAGGCAAACGATTCAATGAGCAGTTCTTC. This translates into CASSPVAGKRFNEQFF. J is TRBJ2-1 and V is TRBV7-2; D gene unclear. Trimming pared 5 bases from V and 6 bases from J, leaving 20 bases between. Germline lookup yields CDR1 SGHTA and CDR2 FQGNSA. The CDR3 loop spans 16 amino acids.

This chain links TRBV4-2 with TRBJ2-1; 13 positions agree with TRBD2. Trimming took 1 base from V and 10 from J; bases not matched to a gene: 7. CDR1 is LGHNA, CDR2 YNFKEQ, per germline. The CDR3 spans 16 residues. The DNA of the CDR3 is TGTGCCAGCAGCCAAGGAACTAGCGGGAGGGTTTCGGAGCAGTTCTTC. Its translation: CASSQGTSGRVSEQFF.

The chain is built from TRBV7-3 and TRBJ1-6, with 9 bases matching TRBD1. The trim removed 4 bases at V and 10 bases at J, leaving 2 bases unmatched. CDR3 size: 13 residues. Germline-derived CDR1 and CDR2 are SGHTA and FQGTGA. As DNA, the CDR3 is TGTGCCAGCAGCTATGACAGGGGGTCACCCCTCCACTTT. This codes for CASSYDRGSPLHF.

This sequence joins TRBV9 and TRBJ2-1, with TRBD2 identical over 13 bases. The CDR3 is 16 amino acids. With 3 bases clipped from V and 10 bases from J, the junction kept 10 bases outside the gene matches. The germline V gene encodes CDR1 SGDLS and CDR2 YYNGEE. The chain's CDR3 is CASSESGLAGPWEQFF. CDR3 DNA sequence: TGTGCCAGCAGCGAATCGGGACTAGCGGGACCATGGGAGCAGTTCTTC. Together with reference TRBV9 and TRBJ2-1, the CDR3 gives the full variable domain: DSGVTQTPKHLITATGQRVTLRCSPRSGDLSVYWYQQSLDQGLQFLIQYYNGEERAKGNILERFSAQQFPDLHSELNLSSLELGDSALYFCASSESGLAGPWEQFFGPGTRLTVL.

The chain joins TRBV6-1 to TRBJ1-2; no reliable D call. Germline-derived CDR1 and CDR2 are MNHNS and SASEGT. The CDR3 consists of 12 residues. Trimming cost V 2 bases and J 8 bases, with 9 bases left between them. Written as DNA, the CDR3 is TGTGCCAGCAGTGAACCGGGAGAGGGCTACACCTTC. Its protein is CASSEPGEGYTF.

In its sample, this clone was seen once. The rearrangement links TRBV27 to TRBJ2-1; D perhaps matches TRBD2 (6 bases). Germline lookup yields CDR1 MNHEY and CDR2 SMNVEV (reference sequence). Deletions cut 3 bases from V and 0 bases from J, with 12 bases between. The CDR3 sequence is 16 residues long. The CDR3 DNA reads as TGTGCCAGCAGTTTTGACCAGACTAGCTCCTACAATGAGCAGTTCTTC. It codes for CASSFDQTSSYNEQFF.

The chain recombines TRBV6-1 with TRBJ2-5, with TRBD2 identical over 8 bases. CDR1 is MNHNS and CDR2 is SASEGT in the germline V gene. There are 15 residues in the CDR3. V trimming: 7 bases; J trimming: 0 bases; junction bases outside the gene matches: 7. For the CDR3, the DNA is TGTGCCAGCAATCCTAGCGGGCGCCACCAAGAGACCCAGTACTTC. This encodes CASNPSGRHQETQYF.

The chain employs TRBV27 and TRBJ1-4; D is unresolved. CDR1 MNHEY and CDR2 SMNVEV come from the germline V gene (reference sequence). The ends were cut back, 2 bases at V and 1 base at J, with 11 bases in the middle. This CDR3 has 16 amino acids. The CDR3 DNA sequence: TGTGCCAGCAGTTTAAATGGGAGAGAAACTAATGAAAAACTGTTTTTT. Protein sequence: CASSLNGRETNEKLFF.

This clone showed up just once. The genes are TRBV27 and TRBJ2-5, with TRBD2 identical over 8 bases. The end of the DNA fits TRBJ2-7 better, so the J call may be wrong. There are 15 residues in the CDR3. CDR1 is MNHEY and CDR2 is SMNVEV in the germline V gene (reference sequence). In DNA form, the CDR3 reads TGTGCCAGCAGTTTTGAAGCGGGAGTTGTTTACGAGCAGTACTTC. Amino acid sequence: CASSFEAGVVYEQYF.

The V gene is TRBV7-9, the J gene TRBJ2-1; TRBD2 might be the D (5 bases). CDR3 size: 14 residues. Trimming removed 4 bases from V and 4 bases from J, with 11 bases in between. Germline values: CDR1 SEHNR, CDR2 FQNEAQ (reference sequence). In nucleotides, the CDR3 is TGTGCCAGCAGCTCCGGACTGAGTTACAATGAGCAGTTCTTC. Translated, it gives CASSSGLSYNEQFF.

The sample holds one count of this clone. V and J are TRBV5-6 and TRBJ2-5; D is unresolved. The DNA end favors TRBJ2-7, so the J call may be wrong. CDR1 is SGHDT and CDR2 is YYEEEE in the germline V gene. This CDR3 spans 14 amino acids. The CDR3 sequence: CASSLARRSYEQYF. The DNA of the CDR3 is TGTGCCAGCAGCTTGGCACGGAGATCCTACGAGCAGTACTTC.

This clone counts as hyperexpanded. The chain is built from TRBV11-2 and TRBJ2-2; maybe TRBD1 (6 bases). CDR1 is SGHAT, CDR2 FQNNGV, per germline. The CDR3 runs to 13 residues. Trimming shortened V by 6 bases and J by 6 bases, and 11 bases separated the two germline ends. CDR3 sequence (DNA): TGTGCCAGCAGATTTCCAGGGGCCGGGGAGCTGTTTTTT. Residues: CASRFPGAGELFF.

The chain couples TRBV7-6 to TRBJ2-3, with D possibly matching TRBD2 (5 bases). This CDR3 spans 13 amino acids. Trimming removed 2 bases at V and 4 bases at J, with 7 bases between. The V gene's germline CDR1 is SGHVS and CDR2 FNYEAQ. The CDR3 loop is CASSLPGADTQYF. The CDR3 nucleotides read TGTGCCAGCAGCTTACCCGGGGCAGATACGCAGTATTTT.

V and J are TRBV4-3 and TRBJ2-1; 9 bases align to TRBD2. The germline CDR1 and CDR2 sequences are LGHNA and YSLEER. This CDR3 has 14 amino acids. V lost 4 bases and J lost 7; bases outside the gene matches: 5. CDR3 DNA: TGCGCCAGCAGCCTTAGCGGGAGTTTTAATGAGCAGTTCTTC. It translates to CASSLSGSFNEQFF.

In DNA, the CDR3 is TGTGCCAGCAGTGATCTGACTAGCGGGAACACAGATACGCAGTATTTT. Amino acid sequence: CASSDLTSGNTDTQYF. This chain uses TRBV25-1 with TRBJ2-3; 11 nucleotides agree with TRBD2. CDR1 and CDR2 (germline): MGHDK, SYGVNS. This CDR3 contains 16 residues. Unmatched junction bases numbered 4, after V lost 3 bases and J lost 2 bases.

This chain connects TRBV9 to TRBJ2-3, with D maybe TRBD2 (6 bases). Germline loops: CDR1 SGDLS, CDR2 YYNGEE. The V and J ends lost 0 bases and 2 bases respectively, with 13 bases between them. This CDR3 region has 16 residues. The CDR3 DNA follows: TGTGCCAGCAGCGTAGGGGGTAGCGGAAACACAGATACGCAGTATTTT. Encoded protein: CASSVGGSGNTDTQYF.

This clone was observed once. The V gene is TRBV5-6, the J gene TRBJ2-1; a weak D match, TRBD1 (7 bases). The germline V gene has CDR1 SGHDT and CDR2 YYEEEE. V lost 4 bases, J lost 4 bases, and 18 bases lay in between. There are 16 residues in the CDR3. The chain's CDR3 is CASSLDRRGPYNEQFF. The CDR3 DNA reads as TGTGCCAGCAGCCTAGATCGGAGGGGGCCATACAATGAGCAGTTCTTC.

This chain joins TRBV7-9 and TRBJ2-7; 8 nucleotides match TRBD2. Per the germline V gene, CDR1 is SEHNR and CDR2 is FQNEAQ (reference sequence). The CDR3 contains 15 residues. Trimming took 1 base from V and 2 from J; bases not matched to a gene: 4. CDR3 sequence: CASSLGLAGTYEQYF. CDR3 nucleotide sequence: TGTGCCAGCAGCTTAGGGCTAGCGGGTACCTACGAGCAGTACTTC. Based on the CDR3 plus reference TRBV7-9 and TRBJ2-7, the full variable domain is DTGVSQNPRHKITKRGQNVTFRCDPISEHNRLYWYRQTLGQGPEFLTYFQNEAQLEKSRLLSDRFSAERPKGSFSTLEIQRTEQGDSAMYLCASSLGLAGTYEQYFGPGTRLTVT.